This TCR beta chain came from a study of T-cell reconstitution after alpha-beta-depleted transplantation in children. The CDR3 extends over 17 amino acids. Trimming removed 3 bases at V and 0 bases at J, with 15 bases between. Construction of the TCRbeta library involved unique molecular identifiers. TCRdb independently ran MiXCR on the PCR reads; one entry per CDR3 protein. This sample has around 300,000 distinct CDR3 sequences, with roughly 9.1% found just once. The specimen comprised PBMCs, sampled before TCRalphabeta/CD19-depleted stem cell transplant. The chain recombines TRBV12-3 or TRBV12-4 with TRBJ1-3; D is unresolved. The receptor was derived from a boy under two years old with acute myeloid leukemia, due to receive a stem cell transplant. DNA for the CDR3: TGTGCCAGCAGTTTCTGGACTTTGGCCTTCTCTGGAAACACCATATATTTT. Its protein is CASSFWTLAFSGNTIYF.